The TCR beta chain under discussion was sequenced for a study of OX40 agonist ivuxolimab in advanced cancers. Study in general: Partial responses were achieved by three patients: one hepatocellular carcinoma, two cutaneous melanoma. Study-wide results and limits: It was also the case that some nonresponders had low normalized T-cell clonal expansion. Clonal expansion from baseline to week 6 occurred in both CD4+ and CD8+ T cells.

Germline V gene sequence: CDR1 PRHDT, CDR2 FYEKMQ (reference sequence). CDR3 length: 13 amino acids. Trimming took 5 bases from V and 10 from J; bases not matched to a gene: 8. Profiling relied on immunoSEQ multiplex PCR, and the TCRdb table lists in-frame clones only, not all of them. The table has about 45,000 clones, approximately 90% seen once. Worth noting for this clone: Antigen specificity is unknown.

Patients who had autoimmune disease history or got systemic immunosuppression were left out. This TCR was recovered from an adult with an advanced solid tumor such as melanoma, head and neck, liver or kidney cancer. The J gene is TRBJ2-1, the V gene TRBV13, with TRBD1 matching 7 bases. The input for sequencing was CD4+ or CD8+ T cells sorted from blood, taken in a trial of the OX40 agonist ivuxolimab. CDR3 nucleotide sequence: TGTGCCAGCAGCAGCTATGACAGGGAGGAGCAGTTCTTC. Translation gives CASSSYDREEQFF. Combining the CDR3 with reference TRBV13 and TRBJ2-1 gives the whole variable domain AAGVIQSPRHLIKEKRETATLKCYPIPRHDTVYWYQQGPGQDPQFLISFYEKMQSDKGSIPDRFSAQQFSDYHSELNMSSLELGDSALYFCASSSYDREEQFFGPGTRLTVL.